The 24 T cell receptor beta chains given below trace back to one sample, sequenced in a study of T cell clonality in common variable immunodeficiency. Study-level results: Reportedly, TCR beta sequences from common variable immunodeficiency showed fewer deletions and N-nucleotide insertions.

These TCRs are of unknown antigen specificity. TCRdb's table, derived via immunoSEQ multiplex PCR, lists solely in-frame clones and lacks some. This sample comprises about 28,000 clones, none seen once only. Sequencing input: peripheral blood mononuclear cells. The source is a human donor with common variable immunodeficiency.

This clone has only a few counts. The CDR3 extends 3 residues past the end of the read, so its final part is completed from the germline J gene. The V call is TRBV7-9, the J call TRBJ1-6; a weak D match, TRBD1 (6 bases). Germline V lookup: CDR1 SEHNR, CDR2 FQNEAQ (reference sequence). Trimming took off 5 bases at V and 7 bases at J, with 12 bases between the two ends. There are 14 residues in the CDR3. The CDR3 here is CASSRTGNNSPLHF. The part of the CDR3 DNA that was read is TGTGCCAGCAGCCGCACAGGGAACAATTCACCC.

This clone was seen a few times. The missing CDR3 end, 3 residues past where the read stops, is filled in from the germline J gene. The V and J genes are TRBV2 and TRBJ1-2; no reliable D call. V dropped 5 bases and J dropped 7 bases, with 11 bases sitting between them. The CDR3 totals 12 residues. The germline CDR1 and CDR2 sequences are SNHLY and FYNNEI. The part of the CDR3 DNA that was read is TGTGCCAGCAGTCCTCAGCCGGGTGGC. Protein sequence: CASSPQPGG. The full CDR3 protein is CASSPQPGGYTF. Drawing the rest from reference TRBV2 and TRBJ1-2, the complete variable domain is EPEVTQTPSHQVTQMGQEVILRCVPISNHLYFYWYRQILGQKVEFLVSFYNNEISEKSEIFDDQFSVERPDGSNFTLKIRSTKLEDSAMYFCASSPQPGGYTFGSGTRLTVV.

As concerns this clone: The CDR3 end falls 3 residues outside the read, so it is completed with the germline J gene. The rearrangement uses TRBV7-9 and TRBJ2-3, with D hard to call. The CDR3 spans 15 residues. The germline CDR1 and CDR2 sequences are SEHNR and FQNEAQ (reference sequence). The V gene lost 1 base and the J gene lost 5 bases, with 13 bases spanning the gap. The sequenced part of the CDR3 DNA is TGTGCCAGCAGCTTAGGGGCGTGGGCTTTAGATACG. Its translation: CASSLGAWALDT. In full, the CDR3 reads CASSLGAWALDTQYF. The full variable domain, with the rest looked up from reference TRBV7-9 and TRBJ2-3, is DTGVSQNPRHKITKRGQNVTFRCDPISEHNRLYWYRQTLGQGPEFLTYFQNEAQLEKSRLLSDRFSAERPKGSFSTLEIQRTEQGDSAMYLCASSLGAWALDTQYFGPGTRLTVL.

This clone was seen only a few times. The read ends 3 residues shy of where the CDR3 ends; the end is completed using the germline J gene. The V gene is TRBV19, the J gene TRBJ1-1; 7 positions match TRBD1. Germline CDR1 and CDR2: LNHDA and SQIVND (reference sequence). The CDR3 runs 17 residues. J gave up 1 base and V 5 bases, and 13 bases lay outside the gene matches. The covered CDR3 bases are TGTGCCAGTAGTGGGTGGAGGAACAGGGGAAGGAACACTGAA. This codes for CASSGWRNRGRNTE. In full, the CDR3 is CASSGWRNRGRNTEAFF.

This clone was detected a few times. From the germline J gene comes the end of the CDR3, since the read stops 3 residues before it. The gene calls are TRBV10-2 and TRBJ2-5; D may be TRBD2 (7 bases). V gave up 2 bases and J gave up 3 bases, with 16 bases separating them. Germline V gene data show CDR1 as WSHSY and CDR2 as SAAADI. The CDR3 loop spans 16 amino acids. The CDR3 region is CASSEARGGGKETQYF. The DNA read from the CDR3 is TGCGCCAGCAGTGAGGCCCGGGGAGGGGGAAAAGAGACC.

To note about this clone: The read ends 3 residues before the CDR3 terminus; that terminus is restored from the germline J gene. J is TRBJ1-2 and V is TRBV18; 7 bases align to TRBD1. This CDR3 is 14 amino acids long. CDR1 is KGHSH and CDR2 is LQKENI in the germline V gene. J lost 5 bases, V lost 4 bases, and 7 bases had no gene match. Incomplete CDR3 DNA: TGTGCCAGCTCACGTGGACAGGCTGGATATGGC. Protein product: CASSRGQAGYG. The full CDR3 sequence reads CASSRGQAGYGYTF.

Concerning this clone itself: The CDR3 end is not reached by the read, which stops 3 residues before it; the germline J gene fills it in. The chain employs TRBV2 and TRBJ1-3; perhaps TRBD1 as D (5 bases). The V gene lost 2 bases and the J gene lost 3 bases, with 14 bases spanning the gap. The CDR3 has 16 residues. The germline V gene has CDR1 SNHLY and CDR2 FYNNEI. CDR3 residues: CASSERKGLGGNTIYF. Incomplete CDR3 DNA: TGTGCCAGCAGTGAAAGGAAGGGGCTCGGTGGAAACACC.

This clone appeared a few times. Coverage ceases 3 residues before the CDR3 finishes, and the germline J gene fills in the end. The chain is built from TRBV11-2 and TRBJ2-5, with 10 bases aligning to TRBD2. V shed 2 bases and J 5 bases; nucleotides not matched to a gene: 2. Per germline, CDR1 SGHAT and CDR2 FQNNGV. The CDR3 covers 14 residues. The CDR3 is CASSLLAGAETQYF. Incomplete CDR3 DNA: TGTGCCAGCAGCTTACTAGCGGGGGCGGAGACC.

Notes on this clone: From the germline J gene comes the end of the CDR3, since the read stops 3 residues before it. The chain couples TRBV18 to TRBJ2-7; 7 bases align to TRBD2. Germline lookup yields CDR1 KGHSH and CDR2 LQKENI. There are 17 residues in the CDR3. V shed 0 bases, J shed 0 bases, and the junction held 8 bases outside the gene matches. The CDR3: CASSPPRISGASYEQYF. The DNA read from the CDR3 is TGTGCCAGCTCACCACCTCGTATCAGCGGGGCCTCCTACGAG.

This clone was found many times. The read halts 3 residues ahead of the CDR3 end, with the missing end drawn from the germline J gene. The chain combines TRBV28 with TRBJ2-7, with D possibly TRBD1 on 6 matching bases. CDR3 size: 12 residues. V gave up 6 bases and J gave up 3 bases, with 9 bases separating them. Germline CDR1 reads MDHEN; CDR2 reads SYDVKM. CDR3 in amino acids: CASSSDSYEQYF. The DNA read from the CDR3 is TGTGCCAGCAGCTCGGACAGCTACGAG. The full variable domain, rest sourced from reference TRBV28 and TRBJ2-7, is DVKVTQSSRYLVKRTGEKVFLECVQDMDHENMFWYRQDPGLGLRLIYFSYDVKMKEKGDIPEGYSVSREKKERFSLILESASTNQTSMYLCASSSDSYEQYFGPGTRLTVT.

This clone was recorded at least ten times. The read ends 3 residues early relative to the CDR3; the germline J gene fills the gap. V and J are TRBV19 and TRBJ2-1, with D unresolved. V was cut by 6 bases and J by 0 bases, with 9 bases left in between. The CDR3 length is 14 residues. Germline V gene lookup returns CDR1 LNHDA and CDR2 SQIVND (reference sequence). Partial CDR3 DNA: TGTGCCAGTAGCCCTCCCTACTCCTACAATGAG. It encodes CASSPPYSYNE. The CDR3 as a whole reads CASSPPYSYNEQFF.

This clone has a handful of counts. From the germline J gene comes the end of the CDR3, since the read stops 3 residues before it. The chain links TRBV7-3 to TRBJ2-3; 8 nucleotides match TRBD1. The CDR3 contains 17 residues. Germline loops: CDR1 SGHTA, CDR2 FQGTGA. Trimming at V came to 0 bases and at J to 4 bases, leaving 9 bases not matched to a gene. CDR3 DNA (partial): TGTGCCAGCAGCTTAACGGGACAGGCTGCTGGCCCAGATACG. Its translation is CASSLTGQAAGPDT. The whole CDR3 protein is CASSLTGQAAGPDTQYF.

In regard to this clone: Coverage ceases 3 residues before the CDR3 finishes, and the germline J gene fills in the end. The V call is TRBV30, the J call TRBJ2-2; 8 bases are a match to TRBD1. The trim removed 5 bases at V and 2 bases at J, leaving 10 bases unmatched. This CDR3 comprises 16 residues. CDR1 and CDR2 from the germline V gene are GTSNPN and SVGIG (reference sequence). Incomplete CDR3 DNA: TGTGCCTGGCAGGGGGCCGGGTCCAAAAACACCGGGGAG. Encoded protein: CAWQGAGSKNTGE. The whole CDR3 is CAWQGAGSKNTGELFF.

A remark on this clone: With the read ending 3 residues before the CDR3 end, the germline J gene is used to fill in that end. This chain connects TRBV2 to TRBJ2-7, with D perhaps TRBD1 (5 bases). The CDR3 spans 14 residues. Trimming removed 6 bases from V and 0 bases from J, with 12 bases in between. Germline loops: CDR1 SNHLY, CDR2 FYNNEI. This CDR3 reads CASRVTASSYEQYF. The CDR3 DNA, read in part, is TGTGCCAGCAGAGTGACAGCGAGCTCCTACGAG.

This clone occurred many times. The read halts 3 residues ahead of the CDR3 end, with the missing end drawn from the germline J gene. Other DNA sequences in this specimen translate into the identical CDR3. The chain recombines TRBV7-2 with TRBJ1-2; D is possibly TRBD1 (6 bases). Between the trimmed V and J ends, which lost 1 base and 0 bases, there was a span of 6 bases. The CDR3 has 14 residues. Germline-derived CDR1 and CDR2 are SGHTA and FQGNSA. The sequenced CDR3 bases are TGTGCCAGCAGCTTAGGGACAGCTAACTATGGC. Protein sequence: CASSLGTANYG. The CDR3 reads in full as CASSLGTANYGYTF.

This clone was counted many times. The read terminates 3 residues before the CDR3 end, so the remaining end is supplied by the germline J gene. The V call is TRBV13, the J call TRBJ2-6, with 9 bases aligning to TRBD2. The J segment lost 0 bases and the V segment lost 2 bases, leaving 5 bases of the junction unmatched. This CDR3 has 18 residues. CDR1 and CDR2 (germline): PRHDT, FYEKMQ (reference sequence). The sequenced CDR3 bases are TGTGCCAGCAGCTTACTAGCGGGGCGATCCTCTGGGGCCAACGTC. It codes for CASSLLAGRSSGANV. The full CDR3 protein reads CASSLLAGRSSGANVLTF.

This clone appeared many times. Read data end 3 residues before the CDR3 end; the end is taken from the germline J gene. The chain employs TRBV5-1 and TRBJ2-3; the match to TRBD2 covers 11 bases. V gave up 4 bases and J gave up 4 bases; unmatched junction bases: 8. CDR1 is SGHRS and CDR2 is YFSETQ in the germline V gene. There are 16 residues in the CDR3. The CDR3: CASSPYSSGGADTQYF. The DNA read from the CDR3 is TGCGCCAGCAGCCCTTACAGTAGCGGGGGGGCAGATACG.

Only a few counts were recorded for this clone. Sequencing ends 3 residues short of the CDR3 end; the germline J gene provides the rest. The chain couples TRBV20-1 to TRBJ2-1; TRBD2 matches 13 bases. The CDR3 runs to 17 residues. Germline assignment: CDR1 DFQATT and CDR2 SNEGSKA (reference sequence). V was clipped by 3 bases and J by 8 bases; unmatched bases: 13. The CDR3 protein is CSARGFLTSGGYHEQFF. CDR3 DNA (partial): TGCAGTGCTAGGGGATTCTTGACTAGCGGGGGGTACCATGAG.

This clone appeared a few times. Other DNA variants within this sample encode the same CDR3. CDR3 protein: CASSLAGGNQPQHF. CDR3 DNA (partial): TGCGCCAGCAGCTTGGCCGGGGGGAATCAGCCC. The chain carries TRBV5-1 and TRBJ1-5, with D possibly matching TRBD1 (5 bases). The read ends 3 residues early relative to the CDR3; the germline J gene fills the gap. The germline V gene encodes CDR1 SGHRS and CDR2 YFSETQ. Trimming removed 0 bases at V and 4 bases at J, with 8 bases between. CDR3 length: 14 amino acids.

In this sample, this clone turned up a few times. Read sequence stops 3 residues before the CDR3 end, and the germline J gene provides the missing end. This rearrangement joins TRBV7-9 to TRBJ2-1; 9 bases match TRBD1. CDR3 length: 15 residues. With V trimmed by 5 bases and J by 3 bases, 5 bases remained unmatched. CDR1 SEHNR and CDR2 FQNEAQ come from the germline V gene (reference sequence). CDR3 DNA, as far as it was read: TGTGCCAGCAGCCAGACAGGGGGGGGCTACAATGAG. It translates to CASSQTGGGYNE. The CDR3, in full, reads CASSQTGGGYNEQFF.

Points on this clone: The CDR3 end falls 3 residues outside the read, so it is completed with the germline J gene. The V gene is TRBV29-1, the J gene TRBJ2-3; 7 bases map to TRBD1. Germline V gene lookup returns CDR1 SQVTM and CDR2 ANQGSEA. The CDR3 has 13 amino acids. The V and J ends lost 7 bases and 3 bases, in that order; junction bases with no gene match: 7. The CDR3 bases that were read are TGCAGCGCCGACAGGGTAAGGACAGATACG. It codes for CSADRVRTDT. The full-length CDR3 reads as CSADRVRTDTQYF.

This clone was recorded many times. The read is 3 residues too short to cover the CDR3 end, so that end is filled in from the germline J gene. The chain uses TRBV29-1 and TRBJ2-2; 9 bases align to TRBD2. Germline CDR1 reads SQVTM; CDR2 reads ANQGSEA. CDR3 length equals 15 residues. Trimming removed 7 bases from V and 6 bases from J; junction bases left unmatched: 12. CDR3 residues: CSALGAGGPAGELFF. The sequenced part of the CDR3 DNA is TGCAGCGCCTTAGGGGCGGGGGGGCCAGCCGGGGAG.

In its sample, this clone was seen many times. The CDR3 goes on 3 residues after the read ends, and that part is filled in from the germline J gene. The V call is TRBV7-2, the J call TRBJ1-2, with D hard to call. CDR1 and CDR2 (germline): SGHTA, FQGNSA. The CDR3 covers 13 residues. V shed 1 base and J shed 4 bases, with 7 bases lying between them. The CDR3 loop reads CASSLEALYGYTF. Partial CDR3 DNA: TGTGCCAGCAGCTTAGAAGCCCTCTATGGC. Variable domain in full (rest from reference TRBV7-2 and TRBJ1-2): GAGVSQSPSNKVTEKGKDVELRCDPISGHTALYWYRQSLGQGLEFLIYFQGNSAPDKSGLPSDRFSAERTGGSVSTLTIQRTQQEDSAVYLCASSLEALYGYTFGSGTRLTVV.

This clone was found a few times. CDR3 sequence: CASSLTIEETQYF. Incomplete CDR3 DNA: TGTGCCAGCAGCTTAACCATTGAAGAGACC. This sequence joins TRBV7-3 and TRBJ2-5, with unresolved D. The sequenced fragment ends 3 residues before the CDR3 boundary, so the rest is inferred from the germline J gene. The CDR3 runs 13 residues. The V gene lost 0 bases and the J gene lost 3 bases, with 5 bases spanning the gap. Germline-derived CDR1 and CDR2 are SGHTA and FQGTGA. The variable domain in full, with the rest retrieved from reference TRBV7-3 and TRBJ2-5, is GAGVSQTPSNKVTEKGKYVELRCDPISGHTALYWYRQSLGQGPEFLIYFQGTGAADDSGLPNDRFFAVRPEGSVSTLKIQRTERGDSAVYLCASSLTIEETQYFGPGTRLLVL.